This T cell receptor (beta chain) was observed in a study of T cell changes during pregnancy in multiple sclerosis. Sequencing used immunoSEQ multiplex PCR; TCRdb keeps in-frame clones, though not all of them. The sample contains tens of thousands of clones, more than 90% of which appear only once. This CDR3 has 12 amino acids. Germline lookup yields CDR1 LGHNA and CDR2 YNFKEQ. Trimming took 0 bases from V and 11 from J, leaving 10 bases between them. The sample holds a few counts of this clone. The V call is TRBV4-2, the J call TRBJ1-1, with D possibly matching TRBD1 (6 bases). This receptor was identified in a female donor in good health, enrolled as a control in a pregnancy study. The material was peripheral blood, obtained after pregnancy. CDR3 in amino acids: CASSQDRGSAFF. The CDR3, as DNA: TGTGCCAGCAGCCAAGACAGGGGTTCGGCTTTCTTT.